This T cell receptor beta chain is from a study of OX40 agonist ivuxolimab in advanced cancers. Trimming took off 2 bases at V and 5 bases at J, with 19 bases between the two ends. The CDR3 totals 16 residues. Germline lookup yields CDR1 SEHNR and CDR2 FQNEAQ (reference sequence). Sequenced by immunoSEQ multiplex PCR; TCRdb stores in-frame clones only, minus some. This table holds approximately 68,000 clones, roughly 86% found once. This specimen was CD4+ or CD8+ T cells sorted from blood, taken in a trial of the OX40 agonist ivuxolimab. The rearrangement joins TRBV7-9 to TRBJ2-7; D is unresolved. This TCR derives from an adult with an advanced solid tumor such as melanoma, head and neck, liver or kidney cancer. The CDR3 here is CASSLSSGSGAHEQYF. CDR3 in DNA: TGTGCCAGCAGCTTAAGTAGTGGATCTGGTGCCCACGAGCAGTACTTC.